This T cell receptor (beta chain) was obtained from a study of T cells after yellow fever vaccination. The CDR3 sequence is 14 residues long. Germline V lookup: CDR1 KGHSH, CDR2 LQKENI. Trimming pared 6 bases from V and 4 bases from J, leaving 15 bases between. This clonotype was seen a handful of times. TCRdb used MiXCR to reprocess the 5' RACE reads, holding one entry per CDR3 protein. The sample shows 200,000 to 300,000 distinct CDR3 sequences, roughly 13% of them seen only once. The receptor was isolated from a man aged 25 to 40 who received the YFV17D yellow fever vaccine. The V call is TRBV18, the J call TRBJ2-5; D remains ambiguous. This specimen consisted of CD4+ T cells sorted from PBMCs, obtained 45 days after the yellow fever booster vaccination. The DNA of the CDR3 is TGTGCCAGCTCCCGGCCCACAGATCGAGAGACCCAGTACTTC. As protein: CASSRPTDRETQYF.